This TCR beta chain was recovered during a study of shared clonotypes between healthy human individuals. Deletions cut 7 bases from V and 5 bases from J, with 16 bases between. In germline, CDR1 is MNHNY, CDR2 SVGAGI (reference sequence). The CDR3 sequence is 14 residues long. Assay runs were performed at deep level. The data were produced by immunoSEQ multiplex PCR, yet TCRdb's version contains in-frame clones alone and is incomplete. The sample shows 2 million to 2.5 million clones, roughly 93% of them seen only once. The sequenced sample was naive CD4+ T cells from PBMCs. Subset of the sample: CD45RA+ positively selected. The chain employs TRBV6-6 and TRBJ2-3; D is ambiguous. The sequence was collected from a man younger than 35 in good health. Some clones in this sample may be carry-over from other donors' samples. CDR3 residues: CASIKGMDIDTQYF. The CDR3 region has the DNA TGTGCCAGCATCAAAGGGATGGATATAGATACGCAGTATTTT.